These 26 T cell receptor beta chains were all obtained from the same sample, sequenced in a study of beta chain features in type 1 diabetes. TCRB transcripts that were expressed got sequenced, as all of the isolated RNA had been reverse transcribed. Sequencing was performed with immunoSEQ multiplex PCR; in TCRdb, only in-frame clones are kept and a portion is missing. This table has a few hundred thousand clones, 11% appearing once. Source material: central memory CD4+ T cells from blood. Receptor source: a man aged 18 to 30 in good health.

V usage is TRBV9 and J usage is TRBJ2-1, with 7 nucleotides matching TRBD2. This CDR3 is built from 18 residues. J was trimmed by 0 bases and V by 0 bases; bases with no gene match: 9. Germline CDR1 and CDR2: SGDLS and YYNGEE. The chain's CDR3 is CASSVEHRGESSYNEQFF. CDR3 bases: TGTGCCAGCAGCGTAGAACATCGGGGGGAGAGCTCCTACAATGAGCAGTTCTTC.

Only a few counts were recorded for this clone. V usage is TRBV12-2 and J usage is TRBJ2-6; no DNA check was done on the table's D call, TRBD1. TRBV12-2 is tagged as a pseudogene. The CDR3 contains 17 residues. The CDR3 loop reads CASRARQGSDGANVLTF. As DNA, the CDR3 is TGTGCAAGTCGCGCTCGACAGGGTAGTGATGGGGCCAACGTCCTGACTTTC.

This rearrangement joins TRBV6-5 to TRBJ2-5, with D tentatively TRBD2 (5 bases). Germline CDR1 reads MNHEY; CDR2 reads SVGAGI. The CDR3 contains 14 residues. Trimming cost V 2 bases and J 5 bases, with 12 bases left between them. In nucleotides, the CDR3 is TGTGCCAGCAGTTACGGGCGGGCTTGGGAGACCCAGTACTTC. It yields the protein CASSYGRAWETQYF.

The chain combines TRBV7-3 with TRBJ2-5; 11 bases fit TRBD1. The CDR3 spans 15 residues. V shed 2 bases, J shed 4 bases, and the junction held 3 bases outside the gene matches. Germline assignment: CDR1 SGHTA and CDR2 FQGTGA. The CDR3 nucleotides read TGTGCCAGCAGCTTATGGACAGGGGGCGGAGAGACCCAGTACTTC. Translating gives CASSLWTGGGETQYF. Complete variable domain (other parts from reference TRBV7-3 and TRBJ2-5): GAGVSQTPSNKVTEKGKYVELRCDPISGHTALYWYRQSLGQGPEFLIYFQGTGAADDSGLPNDRFFAVRPEGSVSTLKIQRTERGDSAVYLCASSLWTGGGETQYFGPGTRLLVL.

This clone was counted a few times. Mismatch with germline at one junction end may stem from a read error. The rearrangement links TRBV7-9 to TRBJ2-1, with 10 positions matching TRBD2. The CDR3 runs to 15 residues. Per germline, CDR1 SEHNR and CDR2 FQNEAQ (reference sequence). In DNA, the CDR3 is TGCGCCAGCAGCCAAGAACTGCTAGCGGGAGTCGAGCAGTTCTTC. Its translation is CASSQELLAGVEQFF.

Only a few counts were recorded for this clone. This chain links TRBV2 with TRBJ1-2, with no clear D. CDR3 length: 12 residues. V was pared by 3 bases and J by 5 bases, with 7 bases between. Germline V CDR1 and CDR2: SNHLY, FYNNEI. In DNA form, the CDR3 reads TGTGCCAGCAGTGAGGACGATTATGGCTACACCTTC. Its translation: CASSEDDYGYTF.

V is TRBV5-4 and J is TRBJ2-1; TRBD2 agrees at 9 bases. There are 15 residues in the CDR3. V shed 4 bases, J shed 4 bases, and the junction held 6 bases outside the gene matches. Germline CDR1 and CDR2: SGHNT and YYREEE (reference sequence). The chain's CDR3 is CASSTAGGPYNEQFF. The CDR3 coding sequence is TGTGCCAGCAGCACGGCGGGAGGGCCTTACAATGAGCAGTTCTTC. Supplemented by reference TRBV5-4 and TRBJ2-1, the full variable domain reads ETGVTQSPTHLIKTRGQQVTLRCSSQSGHNTVSWYQQALGQGPQFIFQYYREEENGRGNFPPRFSGLQFPNYSSELNVNALELDDSALYLCASSTAGGPYNEQFFGPGTRLTVL.

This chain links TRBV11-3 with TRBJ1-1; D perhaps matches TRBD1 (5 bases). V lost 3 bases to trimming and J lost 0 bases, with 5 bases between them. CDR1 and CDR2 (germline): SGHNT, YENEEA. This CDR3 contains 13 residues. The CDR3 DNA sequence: TGTGCCAGCAGCTTGACAGTGAACACTGAAGCTTTCTTT. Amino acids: CASSLTVNTEAFF.

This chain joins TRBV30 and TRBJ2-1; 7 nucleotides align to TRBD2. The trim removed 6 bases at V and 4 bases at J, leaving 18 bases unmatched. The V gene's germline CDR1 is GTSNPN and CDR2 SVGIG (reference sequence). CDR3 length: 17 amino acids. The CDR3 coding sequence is TGTGCCTGTCCCAAGGGCCAGTATGGCGGGGGTTACAATGAGCAGTTCTTC. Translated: CACPKGQYGGGYNEQFF. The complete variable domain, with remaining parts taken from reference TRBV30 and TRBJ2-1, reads SQTIHQWPATLVQPVGSPLSLECTVEGTSNPNLYWYRQAAGRGLQLLFYSVGIGQISSEVPQNLSASRPQDRQFILSSKKLLLSDSGFYLCACPKGQYGGGYNEQFFGPGTRLTVL.

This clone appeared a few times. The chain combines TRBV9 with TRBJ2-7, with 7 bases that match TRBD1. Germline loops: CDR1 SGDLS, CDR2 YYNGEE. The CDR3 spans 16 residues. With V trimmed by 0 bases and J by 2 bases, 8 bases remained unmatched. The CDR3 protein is CASSVGIGQGAYEQYF. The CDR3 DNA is TGTGCCAGCAGCGTAGGAATAGGGCAGGGGGCCTACGAGCAGTACTTC.

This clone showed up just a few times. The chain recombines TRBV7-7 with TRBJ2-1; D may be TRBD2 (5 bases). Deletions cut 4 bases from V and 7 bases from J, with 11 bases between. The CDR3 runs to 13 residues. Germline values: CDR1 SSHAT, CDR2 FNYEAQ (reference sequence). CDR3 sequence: CASSSGEGNEQFF. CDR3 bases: TGTGCCAGCAGCTCCGGGGAAGGGAATGAGCAGTTCTTC. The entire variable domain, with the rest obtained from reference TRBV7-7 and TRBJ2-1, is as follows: GAGVSQSPRYKVTKRGQDVTLRCDPISSHATLYWYQQALGQGPEFLTYFNYEAQPDKSGLPSDRFSAERPEGSISTLTIQRTEQRDSAMYRCASSSGEGNEQFFGPGTRLTVL.

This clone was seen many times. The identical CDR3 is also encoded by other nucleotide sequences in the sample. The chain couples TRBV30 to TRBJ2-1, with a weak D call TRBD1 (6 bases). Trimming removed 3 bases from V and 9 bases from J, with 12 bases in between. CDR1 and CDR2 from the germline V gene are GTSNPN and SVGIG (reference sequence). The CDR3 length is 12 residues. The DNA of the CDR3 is TGTGCCTGGAGCCTACAGGGTCGTGAGCAGTTCTTC. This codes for CAWSLQGREQFF.

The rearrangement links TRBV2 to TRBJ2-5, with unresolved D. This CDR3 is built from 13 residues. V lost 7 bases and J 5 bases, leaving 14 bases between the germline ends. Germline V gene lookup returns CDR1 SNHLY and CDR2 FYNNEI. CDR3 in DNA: TGTGCCAGCACTACGGACCGGGCCGAGACCCAGTACTTC. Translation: CASTTDRAETQYF. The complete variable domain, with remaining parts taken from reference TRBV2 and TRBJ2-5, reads EPEVTQTPSHQVTQMGQEVILRCVPISNHLYFYWYRQILGQKVEFLVSFYNNEISEKSEIFDDQFSVERPDGSNFTLKIRSTKLEDSAMYFCASTTDRAETQYFGPGTRLLVL.

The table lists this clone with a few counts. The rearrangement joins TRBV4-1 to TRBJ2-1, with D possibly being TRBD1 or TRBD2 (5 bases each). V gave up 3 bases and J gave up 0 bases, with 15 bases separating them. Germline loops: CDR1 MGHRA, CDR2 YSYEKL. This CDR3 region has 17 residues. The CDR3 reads CASSQGTLASSYNEQFF. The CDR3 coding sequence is TGCGCCAGCAGCCAGGGGACGCTTGCTAGCTCCTACAATGAGCAGTTCTTC.

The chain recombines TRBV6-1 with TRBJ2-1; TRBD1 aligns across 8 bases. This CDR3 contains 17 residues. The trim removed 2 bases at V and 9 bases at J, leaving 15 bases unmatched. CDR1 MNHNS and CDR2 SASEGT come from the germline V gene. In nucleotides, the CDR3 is TGTGCCAGCAGTGAATATCTGGGCGGGCAGGGGGCATCTGAGCAGTTCTTC. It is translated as CASSEYLGGQGASEQFF.

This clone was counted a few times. CDR3 region: CASSLAGQGEKLFF. CDR3 in DNA: TGTGCCAGCAGCTTAGCGGGACAGGGTGAAAAACTGTTTTTT. The gene calls are TRBV11-2 and TRBJ1-4, with 9 bases fitting TRBD1. V was clipped by 1 base and J by 7 bases; unmatched bases: 1. CDR1 is SGHAT and CDR2 is FQNNGV in the germline V gene. There are 14 residues in the CDR3.

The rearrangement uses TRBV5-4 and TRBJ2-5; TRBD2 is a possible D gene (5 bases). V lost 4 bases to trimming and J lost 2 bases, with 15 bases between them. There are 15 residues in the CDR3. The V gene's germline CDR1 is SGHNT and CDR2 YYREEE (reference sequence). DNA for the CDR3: TGTGCCAGCAGCCCTCGGGCGGGCCTACAAGAGACCCAGTACTTC. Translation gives CASSPRAGLQETQYF.

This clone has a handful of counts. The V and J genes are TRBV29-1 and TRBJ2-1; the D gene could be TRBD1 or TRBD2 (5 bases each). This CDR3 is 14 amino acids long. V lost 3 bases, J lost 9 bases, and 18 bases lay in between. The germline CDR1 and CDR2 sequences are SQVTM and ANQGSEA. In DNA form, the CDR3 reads TGCAGCGTTGATGTGGCTCGCCGGGGCAGTGAGCAGTTCTTC. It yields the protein CSVDVARRGSEQFF.

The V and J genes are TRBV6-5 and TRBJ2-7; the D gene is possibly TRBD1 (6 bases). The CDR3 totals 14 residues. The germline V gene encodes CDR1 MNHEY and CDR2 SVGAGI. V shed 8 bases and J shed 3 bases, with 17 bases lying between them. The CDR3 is CASSPGKGGYEQYF. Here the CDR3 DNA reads TGTGCCAGCTCACCGGGAAAAGGGGGCTACGAGCAGTACTTC.

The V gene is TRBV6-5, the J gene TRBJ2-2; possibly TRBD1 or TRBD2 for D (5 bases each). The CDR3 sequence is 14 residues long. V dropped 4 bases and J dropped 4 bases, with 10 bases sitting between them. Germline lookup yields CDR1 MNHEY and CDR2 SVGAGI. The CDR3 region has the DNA TGTGCCAGCAGTTGGGGGACGGTCACCGGGGAGCTGTTTTTT. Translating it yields CASSWGTVTGELFF.

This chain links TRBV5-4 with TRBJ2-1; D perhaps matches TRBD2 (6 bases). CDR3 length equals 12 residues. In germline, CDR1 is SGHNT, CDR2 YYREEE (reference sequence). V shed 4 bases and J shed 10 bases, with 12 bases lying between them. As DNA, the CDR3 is TGTGCCAGCAGCATCGGGACTCGGGAGCAGTTCTTC. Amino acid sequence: CASSIGTREQFF.

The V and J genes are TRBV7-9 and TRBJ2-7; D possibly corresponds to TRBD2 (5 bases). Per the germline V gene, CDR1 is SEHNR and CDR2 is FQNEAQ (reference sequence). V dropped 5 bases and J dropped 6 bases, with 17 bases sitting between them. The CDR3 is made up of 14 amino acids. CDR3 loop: CASSPPRPSGEQYF. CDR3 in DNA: TGTGCCAGCAGCCCCCCAAGGCCCAGCGGCGAGCAGTACTTC.

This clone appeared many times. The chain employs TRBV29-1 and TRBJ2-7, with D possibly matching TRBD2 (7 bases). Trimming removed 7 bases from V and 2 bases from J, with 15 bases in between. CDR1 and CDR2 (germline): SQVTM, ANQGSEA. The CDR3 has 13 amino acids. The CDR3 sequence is CSGGGHQTYEQYF. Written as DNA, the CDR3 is TGCAGCGGGGGGGGACATCAGACCTACGAGCAGTACTTC.

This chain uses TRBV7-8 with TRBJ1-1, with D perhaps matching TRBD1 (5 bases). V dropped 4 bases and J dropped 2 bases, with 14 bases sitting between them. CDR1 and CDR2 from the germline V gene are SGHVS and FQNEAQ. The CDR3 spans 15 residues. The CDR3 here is CASSSDTFGNTEAFF. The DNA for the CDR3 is TGTGCCAGCAGCTCGGACACCTTCGGAAACACTGAAGCTTTCTTT.

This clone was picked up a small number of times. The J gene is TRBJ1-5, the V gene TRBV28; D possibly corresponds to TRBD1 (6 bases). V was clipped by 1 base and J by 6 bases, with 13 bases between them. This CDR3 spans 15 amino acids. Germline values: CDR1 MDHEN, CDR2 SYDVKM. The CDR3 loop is CASSLYGQGTQPQHF. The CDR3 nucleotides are TGTGCCAGCAGTTTATATGGGCAGGGGACTCAGCCCCAGCATTTT.

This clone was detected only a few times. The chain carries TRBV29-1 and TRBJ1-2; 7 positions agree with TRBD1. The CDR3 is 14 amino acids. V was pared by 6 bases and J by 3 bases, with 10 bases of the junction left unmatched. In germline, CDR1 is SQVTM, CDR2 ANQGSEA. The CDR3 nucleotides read TGCAGCGTGCAAAAAGAGGGGGCCGACTATGGCTACACCTTC. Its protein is CSVQKEGADYGYTF.